Shown below are 17 T cell receptor beta chains from a single sample sequenced in a study of CD8 T cells in ankylosing spondylitis. A single record per CDR3 protein comes from TCRdb applying MiXCR to the 5' RACE reads. The sample shows roughly 30,000 distinct CDR3 sequences, approximately 15% of them seen only once. Sequences were obtained from blood. These receptors came from a male donor with ankylosing spondylitis or in good health (not recorded which).

There are a few counts of this clonotype. The CDR3 coding sequence is TGTGCCAGCATCTTTCATCTGAACACTGAAGCTTTCTTT. Its translation: CASIFHLNTEAFF. V and J are TRBV12-3 or TRBV12-4 and TRBJ1-1, with D unclear. The CDR3 contains 13 residues. Trimming removed 7 bases from V and 0 bases from J, with 9 bases in between.

This clonotype was observed a few times. The rearrangement joins TRBV29-1 to TRBJ2-6, with D tentatively TRBD1 (6 bases). The CDR3 spans 16 residues. Germline CDR1 SQVTM, CDR2 ANQGSEA. V was cut by 6 bases and J by 0 bases, with 15 bases left in between. CDR3 nucleotides: TGCAGCGTGACAGGACAGATTAGCTCTGGGGCCAACGTCCTGACTTTC. Protein: CSVTGQISSGANVLTF.

This chain joins TRBV27 and TRBJ1-2; a weak D match, TRBD1 (6 bases). Trimming took 5 bases from V and 2 from J, leaving 9 bases between them. In germline, CDR1 is MNHEY, CDR2 SMNVEV (reference sequence). The CDR3 runs 13 residues. The CDR3, as DNA: TGTGCCAGCAGTCGCGGACAGAACTATGGCTACACCTTC. Protein sequence: CASSRGQNYGYTF.

CDR3 coding DNA: TGTGCCACTTACGGACAGACCGCGCAGTACTTC. Translating gives CATYGQTAQYF. The chain employs TRBV28 and TRBJ2-7, with a tentative D call TRBD1 (6 bases). This CDR3 region has 11 residues. Trimming stripped 10 bases from V and 9 bases from J, with 16 bases between. From germline, CDR1 is MDHEN and CDR2 SYDVKM.

This clonotype came up a few times. The V gene is TRBV7-3, the J gene TRBJ2-1, with 12 bases matching TRBD1. The CDR3 totals 17 residues. Germline assignment: CDR1 SGHTA and CDR2 FQGTGA. The V segment lost 3 bases and the J segment 10 bases; nucleotides outside the gene matches: 13. CDR3 residues: CASSLYTNRDRGHEQFF. The CDR3 bases are TGTGCCAGCAGCTTGTACACGAACCGGGACAGGGGGCACGAGCAGTTCTTC. Full variable domain (rest looked up from reference TRBV7-3 and TRBJ2-1): GAGVSQTPSNKVTEKGKYVELRCDPISGHTALYWYRQSLGQGPEFLIYFQGTGAADDSGLPNDRFFAVRPEGSVSTLKIQRTERGDSAVYLCASSLYTNRDRGHEQFFGPGTRLTVL.

The rearrangement joins TRBV7-6 to TRBJ2-1, with TRBD1 as a possible D gene (6 bases). Trimming shortened V by 5 bases and J by 3 bases, and 14 bases separated the two germline ends. In germline, CDR1 is SGHVS, CDR2 FNYEAQ. This CDR3 is 15 amino acids long. CDR3 sequence reads: CASSPTQGNYNEQFF. The CDR3 DNA is TGTGCCAGCAGCCCCACTCAGGGGAACTACAATGAGCAGTTCTTC.

The rearrangement links TRBV20-1 to TRBJ1-1; no reliable D call. Trimming shortened V by 0 bases and J by 3 bases, and 14 bases separated the two germline ends. This CDR3 has 15 amino acids. The germline CDR1 and CDR2 sequences are DFQATT and SNEGSKA (reference sequence). The CDR3 DNA follows: TGCAGTGCTAGAGATATCGGAGGCGGAGACACTGAAGCTTTCTTT. Protein sequence: CSARDIGGGDTEAFF.

This clonotype was observed a few times. The chain joins TRBV29-1 to TRBJ2-2, with 9 bases that match TRBD1. CDR3 length: 12 amino acids. Looked up from germline, CDR1 is SQVTM and CDR2 is ANQGSEA. The V and J ends lost 7 bases and 5 bases, in that order; junction bases with no gene match: 2. CDR3 in amino acids: CSAGTGTGELFF. Written as DNA, the CDR3 is TGCAGCGCCGGGACAGGGACCGGGGAGCTGTTTTTT.

This clonotype was counted a few times. The chain carries TRBV6-5 and TRBJ2-7; D call uncertain. Germline V gives CDR1 MNHEY, CDR2 SVGAGI. V dropped 5 bases and J dropped 2 bases, with 4 bases sitting between them. The CDR3 spans 11 residues. The CDR3 sequence: CASSTPYEQYF. DNA of the CDR3: TGTGCCAGCAGTACCCCCTACGAGCAGTACTTC.

The rearrangement joins TRBV28 to TRBJ2-2, with D unclear. There are 11 residues in the CDR3. Per the germline V gene, CDR1 is MDHEN and CDR2 is SYDVKM. The V gene lost 5 bases and the J gene lost 6 bases, with 4 bases spanning the gap. The CDR3 protein is CASSKPGELFF. As DNA, the CDR3 is TGTGCCAGCAGTAAACCCGGGGAGCTGTTTTTT.

The chain carries TRBV12-3 or TRBV12-4 and TRBJ2-4; TRBD1 matches 9 bases. The V and J ends lost 6 bases and 8 bases, in that order; junction bases with no gene match: 8. The CDR3 has 14 amino acids. The CDR3 DNA follows: TGTGCCAGCAGAAGACAGGGGGAGGGATACATTCAGTACTTC. It specifies CASRRQGEGYIQYF.

The chain uses TRBV6-8 and TRBJ1-5; no definite D call. Germline V CDR1 and CDR2: MNHGY, SAAAGT. Trimming took off 7 bases at V and 1 base at J, with 17 bases between the two ends. The CDR3 is 16 residues long. CDR3 sequence: CASNEWERLSNQPQHF. The CDR3 DNA follows: TGTGCCAGCAATGAGTGGGAGCGACTAAGCAATCAGCCCCAGCATTTT.

J is TRBJ2-5 and V is TRBV5-1, with TRBD2 matching over 13 bases. V trimming: 5 bases; J trimming: 3 bases; junction bases outside the gene matches: 4. The length of the CDR3 is 15 residues. Germline assignment: CDR1 SGHRS and CDR2 YFSETQ. Written as DNA, the CDR3 is TGCGCCAGCAGAACTAGCGGGAGGGCCGAAGAGACCCAGTACTTC. It encodes CASRTSGRAEETQYF.

This clonotype has a handful of counts. This chain joins TRBV20-1 and TRBJ1-4, with 10 bases lining up with TRBD1. CDR3 length: 14 amino acids. The germline CDR1 and CDR2 sequences are DFQATT and SNEGSKA (reference sequence). The V gene end was trimmed by 6 bases and the J gene end by 7 bases; junction bases not matched to a gene: 8. CDR3 DNA: TGCAGTGCACAGACAGGGGGCGAGATTGAAAAACTGTTTTTT. This encodes CSAQTGGEIEKLFF.

This clonotype was seen many times. The chain employs TRBV7-3 and TRBJ2-1; D might be TRBD2 (6 bases). Deletions cut 0 bases from V and 8 bases from J, with 8 bases between. Germline CDR1 SGHTA, CDR2 FQGTGA. The CDR3 extends over 13 amino acids. CDR3 nucleotide sequence: TGTGCCAGCAGCTTAACAAGGGAGGATGAGCAGTTCTTC. Amino acid sequence: CASSLTREDEQFF.

A few counts support this clonotype. V is TRBV5-1 and J is TRBJ2-2; D is ambiguous. Between the trimmed V and J ends, which lost 0 bases and 2 bases, there was a span of 8 bases. CDR3 length equals 15 residues. CDR1 SGHRS and CDR2 YFSETQ come from the germline V gene. The CDR3 nucleotides are TGCGCCAGCAGCTTGGAGGCCAGAAACACCGGGGAGCTGTTTTTT. Protein sequence: CASSLEARNTGELFF. The whole variable domain, filled in from reference TRBV5-1 and TRBJ2-2, reads KAGVTQTPRYLIKTRGQQVTLSCSPISGHRSVSWYQQTPGQGLQFLFEYFSETQRNKGNFPGRFSGRQFSNSRSEMNVSTLELGDSALYLCASSLEARNTGELFFGEGSRLTVL.

The chain uses TRBV20-1 and TRBJ2-1, with 8 nucleotides matching TRBD1. V shed 5 bases, J shed 6 bases, and the junction held 9 bases outside the gene matches. In germline, CDR1 is DFQATT, CDR2 SNEGSKA (reference sequence). The CDR3 is 14 residues long. CDR3 in amino acids: CSAARTGWRNEQFF. DNA for the CDR3: TGCAGTGCTGCCAGGACAGGGTGGCGCAATGAGCAGTTCTTC.